The 27 T cell receptor beta chains given below trace back to one sample, sequenced in a study of cytomegalovirus exposure and HLA in healthy donors. The PCR contained 60 Vbeta and 13 Jbeta primers. Produced via immunoSEQ multiplex PCR; TCRdb's table is partial and in-frame only. The repertoire holds 52,000 or so clones, 75% to 80% seen once, with about 1.5% in the top ten. Material: PBMCs. The receptors originated from a female donor in good health and CMV-seronegative.

The V gene is TRBV6-5, the J gene TRBJ1-6; 10 bases agree with TRBD1. This CDR3 spans 15 amino acids. Germline CDR1 MNHEY, CDR2 SVGAGI. V shed 0 bases, J shed 8 bases, and the junction held 1 base outside the gene matches. This chain's CDR3 is CASSYSTGGYSPLHF. DNA of the CDR3: TGTGCCAGCAGTTACTCGACAGGGGGCTATTCACCCCTCCACTTT.

This clone was recorded only once. The DNA for the CDR3 is TGTGCCAGTAGGTCCCAGCCTCAGGGGACCCAGTACTTC. Translating gives CASRSQPQGTQYF. The chain uses TRBV19 and TRBJ2-5, with D perhaps matching TRBD1 (5 bases). CDR3 length: 13 amino acids. Germline assignment: CDR1 LNHDA and CDR2 SQIVND (reference sequence). V lost 6 bases to trimming and J lost 7 bases, with 15 bases between them.

The chain is built from TRBV13 and TRBJ2-7; a weak D match, TRBD1 (6 bases). CDR1 is PRHDT and CDR2 is FYEKMQ in the germline V gene (reference sequence). Trimming removed 2 bases from V and 0 bases from J, with 11 bases in between. The CDR3 spans 15 residues. CDR3 sequence reads: CASSLYRDPSYEQYF. CDR3 bases: TGTGCCAGCAGCTTATACAGGGATCCCTCCTACGAGCAGTACTTC.

V and J are TRBV5-1 and TRBJ1-4; the D is unclear. This CDR3 has 15 amino acids. CDR1 is SGHRS and CDR2 is YFSETQ in the germline V gene. Trimming removed 1 base at V and 4 bases at J, with 11 bases between. The CDR3, as DNA: TGCGCCAGCAGCTTGATTTCCGGAGATAATGAAAAACTGTTTTTT. Translated, it gives CASSLISGDNEKLFF.

The chain has TRBV6-1 and TRBJ2-4, with 10 bases fitting TRBD1. This CDR3 is built from 13 residues. Germline V lookup: CDR1 MNHNS, CDR2 SASEGT. V dropped 4 bases and J dropped 8; count of bases not matched to a gene: 2. In DNA, the CDR3 is TGTGCCAGCAGTGCGGACAGGGGGGACATTCAGTACTTC. This encodes CASSADRGDIQYF.

The rearrangement joins TRBV2 to TRBJ1-1; D gene unclear. V was cut by 8 bases and J by 8 bases, with 12 bases left in between. Germline CDR1 SNHLY, CDR2 FYNNEI. CDR3 size: 11 residues. The CDR3 DNA reads as TGTGCCAGCCTATCTGGGAGGGAAGCTTTCTTT. Protein product: CASLSGREAFF.

This chain joins TRBV7-2 and TRBJ1-2; 7 nucleotides align to TRBD1. The ends lost 8 bases at V and 3 bases at J; junction bases unmatched: 3. This CDR3 region has 12 residues. Per the germline V gene, CDR1 is SGHTA and CDR2 is FQGNSA. CDR3 protein: CASGQVYYGYTF. CDR3 nucleotide sequence: TGTGCCAGCGGACAGGTATACTATGGCTACACCTTC.

The J gene is TRBJ1-3, the V gene TRBV11-2; no firm D call. Trimming took 5 bases from V and 4 from J, leaving 9 bases between them. The CDR3 is 13 residues long. CDR1 and CDR2 from the germline V gene are SGHAT and FQNNGV. The CDR3 sequence is CASSTRSGNTIYF. The CDR3 region has the DNA TGTGCCAGCAGCACGAGGTCGGGAAACACCATATATTTT.

The V and J genes are TRBV5-4 and TRBJ2-7, with D maybe TRBD2 (6 bases). The V end lost 3 bases, the J end lost 5 bases, and 9 bases lay between the germline ends. The CDR3 runs 12 residues. Germline CDR1 and CDR2: SGHNT and YYREEE (reference sequence). The CDR3 loop reads CASSWGVNEQYF. CDR3 bases: TGTGCCAGCAGCTGGGGGGTGAACGAGCAGTACTTC.

The chain carries TRBV7-9 and TRBJ2-2; possible D gene TRBD1, 5 bases. Germline CDR1 and CDR2: SEHNR and FQNEAQ (reference sequence). Deletions cut 4 bases from V and 6 bases from J, with 12 bases between. This CDR3 contains 14 residues. The CDR3 loop reads CASSSTWGPGELFF. The CDR3 DNA reads TGTGCCAGCAGCTCCACGTGGGGCCCCGGGGAGCTGTTTTTT.

The chain carries TRBV12-5 and TRBJ2-2; TRBD2 matches at 14 bases. CDR3 size: 21 residues. Per the germline V gene, CDR1 is LGHNT and CDR2 is FRNRAP. V lost 3 bases, J lost 3 bases, and 15 bases stayed unmatched. The CDR3 coding sequence is TGTGCTAGTGGTTTAATAGTCTCCAAGACTAGCGGGGGGGAGGACACCGGGGAGCTGTTTTTT. It encodes CASGLIVSKTSGGEDTGELFF.

The chain couples TRBV4-1 to TRBJ1-4; 7 bases align to TRBD1. The CDR3 is 16 residues long. The V segment lost 1 base and the J segment 6 bases; nucleotides outside the gene matches: 8. Germline V gives CDR1 MGHRA, CDR2 YSYEKL. In nucleotides, the CDR3 is TGCGCCAGCAGCCAAGCGAAGACAGGGCGGGATGAAAAACTGTTTTTT. Protein: CASSQAKTGRDEKLFF.

J is TRBJ2-1 and V is TRBV4-2, with 7 bases lining up with TRBD1. The junction had 11 bases not matched to a gene; V was cut back by 3 bases and J by 0 bases. The CDR3 extends over 18 amino acids. Germline V gives CDR1 LGHNA, CDR2 YNFKEQ. In DNA form, the CDR3 reads TGTGCCAGCAGCCAGGATCGAGGGGGCTGGAGCTCCTACAATGAGCAGTTCTTC. Protein: CASSQDRGGWSSYNEQFF.

CDR3 protein: CAISASNYGYTF. The CDR3 nucleotides read TGTGCCATCAGTGCCAGTAACTATGGCTACACCTTC. The rearrangement links TRBV10-3 to TRBJ1-2; D gene ambiguous. CDR3 length: 12 residues. Germline V gives CDR1 ENHRY, CDR2 SYGVKD. V was shortened by 4 bases and J by 1 base, with 4 bases between the two germline ends.

This sequence joins TRBV2 and TRBJ2-3; perhaps TRBD2 as D (5 bases). This CDR3 spans 13 amino acids. Trimming took 1 base from V and 6 from J, leaving 8 bases between them. From germline, CDR1 is SNHLY and CDR2 FYNNEI. The CDR3 bases are TGTGCCAGCAGTGAAGGAGCGGAGGATACGCAGTATTTT. As protein: CASSEGAEDTQYF.

This chain uses TRBV5-1 with TRBJ1-6; 7 bases are shared with TRBD1. V shed 0 bases and J 7 bases; nucleotides not matched to a gene: 4. There are 15 residues in the CDR3. Germline-derived CDR1 and CDR2 are SGHRS and YFSETQ. Written as DNA, the CDR3 is TGCGCCAGCAGCTTGGAGGGGGCCTTGAATTCACCCCTCCACTTT. Translated, it gives CASSLEGALNSPLHF.

Note on this clone: Sequence at one end of the junction differs from germline and may be a read error. The rearrangement joins TRBV4-3 to TRBJ1-2; D might be TRBD1 (5 bases). The CDR3 consists of 15 residues. The V gene's germline CDR1 is LGHNA and CDR2 YSLEER. The CDR3 loop reads CASSQDLWGNYGCTF. The CDR3 region has the DNA TGCGCCAGCAGCCAAGACCTCTGGGGCAACTATGGCTGCACCTTC.

V is TRBV18 and J is TRBJ2-1; TRBD2 might be the D (6 bases). Trimming took 3 bases from V and 0 from J, leaving 12 bases between them. This CDR3 has 16 amino acids. Germline CDR1 reads KGHSH; CDR2 reads LQKENI. The CDR3 is CASSPRDPSSYNEQFF. CDR3 in DNA: TGTGCCAGCTCACCGCGGGACCCTAGCTCCTACAATGAGCAGTTCTTC.

The chain employs TRBV7-9 and TRBJ2-3, with a weak D call TRBD1 (5 bases). V was cut by 6 bases and J by 2 bases, with 18 bases left in between. The CDR3 loop spans 16 amino acids. CDR1 is SEHNR, CDR2 FQNEAQ, per germline (reference sequence). The CDR3 loop reads CASRPTRASPTDTQYF. The CDR3 nucleotides read TGTGCCAGCAGACCCACCAGGGCCTCCCCCACAGATACGCAGTATTTT.

The gene calls are TRBV6-5 and TRBJ2-1, with TRBD1 matching 7 bases. V dropped 4 bases and J dropped 4; count of bases not matched to a gene: 7. The CDR3 runs to 15 residues. Germline loops: CDR1 MNHEY, CDR2 SVGAGI. CDR3 protein: CASSSNRGQYNEQFF. The CDR3 DNA reads TGTGCCAGCAGTTCCAACAGGGGCCAGTACAATGAGCAGTTCTTC.

J is TRBJ2-7 and V is TRBV27; 12 bases fit TRBD2. The CDR3 runs to 15 residues. V shed 4 bases, J shed 4 bases, and the junction held 5 bases outside the gene matches. Germline V CDR1 and CDR2: MNHEY, SMNVEV (reference sequence). CDR3 coding DNA: TGTGCCAGCAGTTCTGGACTAGCGGGGTTATACGAGCAGTACTTC. It specifies CASSSGLAGLYEQYF.

The chain joins TRBV18 to TRBJ2-2, with D perhaps matching TRBD1 (5 bases). The CDR3 sequence is 15 residues long. Germline-derived CDR1 and CDR2 are KGHSH and LQKENI. The germline V and J ends were trimmed by 1 base and 6 bases, with 12 bases remaining between them. This CDR3 is CASSPQGILAGELFF. As DNA, the CDR3 is TGTGCCAGCTCACCACAGGGGATACTCGCCGGGGAGCTGTTTTTT.

This clone was seen just once. This chain connects TRBV18 to TRBJ1-1; D call uncertain. The CDR3 extends over 13 amino acids. Germline V gives CDR1 KGHSH, CDR2 LQKENI. Trimming pared 3 bases from V and 6 bases from J, leaving 11 bases between. CDR3 residues: CASSPYWAAEAFF. The CDR3, as DNA: TGTGCCAGCTCACCCTACTGGGCCGCTGAAGCTTTCTTT.

This rearrangement joins TRBV6-4 to TRBJ2-1; 13 bases fit TRBD2. The V segment lost 2 bases and the J segment 8 bases; nucleotides outside the gene matches: 3. Germline V lookup: CDR1 MRHNA, CDR2 SNTAGT. The CDR3 spans 15 residues. The chain's CDR3 is CASSDRTSGGHEQFF. The CDR3 DNA reads as TGTGCCAGCAGTGACCGGACTAGCGGGGGCCATGAGCAGTTCTTC.

The V and J genes are TRBV6-5 and TRBJ1-1; possibly TRBD1 for D (5 bases). The CDR3 length is 14 residues. Trimming left V 6 bases short and J 5 bases short, with 16 bases between. Germline V gene sequence: CDR1 MNHEY, CDR2 SVGAGI. CDR3 protein: CASRPGRRETEAFF. The CDR3 DNA sequence: TGTGCCAGCAGACCGGGGCGGAGGGAAACTGAAGCTTTCTTT.

The genes are TRBV27 and TRBJ2-7; 9 bases are a match to TRBD1. Germline values: CDR1 MNHEY, CDR2 SMNVEV (reference sequence). V gave up 6 bases and J gave up 6 bases; unmatched junction bases: 9. CDR3 length: 14 residues. CDR3 in amino acids: CASSPPGQGFEQYF. CDR3 DNA sequence: TGTGCCAGCAGCCCTCCGGGACAGGGTTTCGAGCAGTACTTC.

A note on this clone: A read error may explain this, as a much larger clone is one base away. The V call is TRBV6-5, the J call TRBJ2-5; TRBD2 matches 15 bases. CDR3 length: 15 amino acids. Unmatched junction bases numbered 0, after V lost 5 bases and J lost 2 bases. Germline CDR1 MNHEY, CDR2 SVGAGI. CDR3 sequence: CASSGLAGGQETQYF. CDR3 DNA sequence: TGTGCCAGCAGTGGACTAGCGGGGGGGCAAGAGACCCAGTACTTC.